The 30 T cell receptor beta chains below all came from one sample that was sequenced in a study of blood T cells in healthy people across ages. PCR was performed a second time for roughly 7 to 11 cycles using a sample-barcoded 5' primer and a J-beta primer mix. TCRdb recomputed calls from the 5' RACE reads with MiXCR, one row per CDR3 protein. The data show about 1 million distinct CDR3 sequences, 25% seen once. This same sample was also taken into another study, of T cells of mothers and their children.

Sequenced input: blood. The receptors were gathered from a girl aged 2 to 10 in good health.

The chain has TRBV3-1 and TRBJ2-5, with 7 bases lining up with TRBD2. The tail of the sequence fits TRBJ2-1 better, so the J call may be wrong. Per germline, CDR1 LGHDT and CDR2 YNNKEL (reference sequence). The CDR3 sequence is 15 residues long. CDR3 bases: TGTGCCAGCAGCCAAGACGGGCTAGCGGTGAATGAGCAGTTCTTC. This sequence encodes CASSQDGLAVNEQFF.

The chain uses TRBV14 and TRBJ1-2, with D possibly TRBD1 on 5 matching bases. Germline V gives CDR1 SGHDN, CDR2 FVKESK. V was cut by 1 base and J by 3 bases, with 15 bases left in between. The CDR3 runs 16 residues. The CDR3 region is CASSQAGAGPYYGYTF. The CDR3 DNA sequence: TGTGCCAGCAGCCAAGCCGGGGCAGGGCCCTACTATGGCTACACCTTC.

The rearrangement uses TRBV12-3 or TRBV12-4 and TRBJ1-2; TRBD1 matches 8 bases. The CDR3 has 16 residues. Losses at the gene ends were 6 bases for V and 6 bases for J; bases not matched to a gene: 15. CDR3 residues: CASRPMTDRGTNGYTF. CDR3 sequence (DNA): TGTGCCAGCAGACCAATGACAGACAGGGGCACTAATGGCTACACCTTC.

The CDR3 sequence is CSARHGEQFF. The CDR3, as DNA: TGCAGTGCTAGACACGGTGAGCAGTTCTTC. The chain links TRBV20-1 to TRBJ2-1, with D unresolved. CDR3 length: 10 residues. CDR1 and CDR2 (germline): DFQATT, SNEGSKA (reference sequence). Between the trimmed V and J ends, which lost 2 bases and 9 bases, there was a span of 5 bases.

The chain employs TRBV11-2 and TRBJ2-4, with D perhaps TRBD1 or TRBD2 (5 bases each). This CDR3 region has 14 residues. Trimming took 2 bases from V and 7 from J, leaving 12 bases between them. Germline values: CDR1 SGHAT, CDR2 FQNNGV. In DNA, the CDR3 is TGTGCCAGCAGCTTAACGGGACCTACGAACATTCAGTACTTC. Translating it yields CASSLTGPTNIQYF.

This clonotype was picked up a small number of times. The chain couples TRBV11-1 to TRBJ2-1, with unresolved D. There are 14 residues in the CDR3. The V end lost 0 bases, the J end lost 10 bases, and 13 bases lay between the germline ends. CDR1 SGHAT and CDR2 FQDESV come from the germline V gene (reference sequence). This CDR3 is CASSLAAIDWEQFF. The CDR3 DNA is TGTGCCAGCAGCTTAGCGGCAATAGACTGGGAGCAGTTCTTC.

CDR3 DNA: TGTGCCAGCAGCGCTCTCCCTTATGGGGGGGAAAAACTGTTTTTT. It is translated as CASSALPYGGEKLFF. This chain joins TRBV6-1 and TRBJ1-4, with D possibly TRBD1 on 5 matching bases. Trimming removed 6 bases from V and 8 bases from J, with 19 bases in between. The length of the CDR3 is 15 residues. CDR1 and CDR2 from the germline V gene are MNHNS and SASEGT.

The chain links TRBV7-2 to TRBJ1-1; D not resolved. Trimming took 0 bases from V and 4 from J, leaving 24 bases between them. The germline V gene has CDR1 SGHTA and CDR2 FQGNSA. The CDR3 runs 19 residues. The CDR3 sequence is CASSLAYGNVGSRATEAFF. The DNA of the CDR3 is TGTGCCAGCAGCTTAGCGTACGGGAATGTGGGTAGTCGGGCCACTGAAGCTTTCTTT. The full variable domain, its missing parts supplied by reference TRBV7-2 and TRBJ1-1, is GAGVSQSPSNKVTEKGKDVELRCDPISGHTALYWYRQSLGQGLEFLIYFQGNSAPDKSGLPSDRFSAERTGGSVSTLTIQRTQQEDSAVYLCASSLAYGNVGSRATEAFFGQGTRLTVV.

This clonotype showed up just a few times. This chain links TRBV4-2 with TRBJ1-6, with D tentatively TRBD1 (5 bases). CDR1 and CDR2 from the germline V gene are LGHNA and YNFKEQ. The CDR3 extends over 16 amino acids. The V end lost 6 bases, the J end lost 8 bases, and 20 bases lay between the germline ends. The CDR3 here is CASRYSTRGEHSPLHF. Here the CDR3 DNA reads TGTGCCAGCAGATACTCTACAAGGGGTGAGCATTCACCCCTCCACTTT.

J is TRBJ2-7 and V is TRBV29-1, with D tentatively TRBD1 (5 bases). The CDR3 sequence is 12 residues long. The V gene lost 4 bases and the J gene lost 5 bases, with 12 bases spanning the gap. The germline CDR1 and CDR2 sequences are SQVTM and ANQGSEA. DNA of the CDR3: TGCAGCGTTGTGCAGGGCTTGGACGAGCAGTACTTC. Its protein is CSVVQGLDEQYF.

This clonotype was observed a handful of times. The V call is TRBV29-1, the J call TRBJ2-5, with D hard to call. The J call may be faulty, since TRBJ2-7 better matches the DNA end. The CDR3 totals 13 residues. The V gene's germline CDR1 is SQVTM and CDR2 ANQGSEA. Written as DNA, the CDR3 is TGCAGCGTGTCCGCTGGCACCACCTACGAGCAGTACTTC. Residues: CSVSAGTTYEQYF.

This rearrangement joins TRBV29-1 to TRBJ1-2; a weak D match, TRBD1 (6 bases). Trimming pared 3 bases from V and 8 bases from J, leaving 13 bases between. The CDR3 contains 12 residues. CDR1 is SQVTM, CDR2 ANQGSEA, per germline. The CDR3 sequence: CSVDRGGQGYTF. In DNA, the CDR3 is TGCAGCGTTGATAGGGGGGGCCAGGGCTACACCTTC.

The V and J genes are TRBV6-5 and TRBJ2-7, with unresolved D. The germline V gene has CDR1 MNHEY and CDR2 SVGAGI. There are 19 residues in the CDR3. V was shortened by 2 bases and J by 3 bases, with 26 bases between the two germline ends. CDR3 DNA sequence: TGTGCCAGCAGTTACGACCACATTACAAGCAAAGCCTGGGGCTACGAGCAGTACTTC. Protein sequence: CASSYDHITSKAWGYEQYF.

The chain has TRBV5-6 and TRBJ2-5; TRBD1 aligns across 10 bases. The J segment lost 4 bases and the V segment lost 3 bases, leaving 9 bases of the junction unmatched. The germline CDR1 and CDR2 sequences are SGHDT and YYEEEE. The CDR3 sequence is 16 residues long. CDR3 in DNA: TGTGCCAGCAGCTCGACGGGGACAGGGGACGGAGAGACCCAGTACTTC. Amino acid sequence: CASSSTGTGDGETQYF. The full variable domain, with the rest looked up from reference TRBV5-6 and TRBJ2-5, is DAGVTQSPTHLIKTRGQQVTLRCSPKSGHDTVSWYQQALGQGPQFIFQYYEEEERQRGNFPDRFSGHQFPNYSSELNVNALLLGDSALYLCASSSTGTGDGETQYFGPGTRLLVL.

V gene TRBV6-5 combines with J gene TRBJ1-5; perhaps TRBD1 as D (5 bases). The germline gives CDR1 MNHEY, CDR2 SVGAGI. The CDR3 extends over 16 amino acids. V was clipped by 3 bases and J by 1 base, with 13 bases between them. For the CDR3, the DNA is TGTGCCAGCAGTTATCAGGGCCGGGTGAGCAATCAGCCCCAGCATTTT. It encodes CASSYQGRVSNQPQHF.

The V and J genes are TRBV6-6 and TRBJ1-4, with D unresolved. With 0 bases removed from V and 8 bases from J, the gap between germline ends came to 7 bases. The CDR3 runs 13 residues. Germline V CDR1 and CDR2: MNHNY, SVGAGI (reference sequence). CDR3 DNA: TGTGCCAGCAGTTACTCGAAGGAGGAAAAACTGTTTTTT. Protein product: CASSYSKEEKLFF.

The gene calls are TRBV18 and TRBJ2-5, with TRBD1 matching 9 bases. The J call may be mistaken, given a closer DNA end match to TRBJ2-1. The V gene's germline CDR1 is KGHSH and CDR2 LQKENI. The CDR3 runs 13 residues. The CDR3, as DNA: TGTGCCAGCTCACCTGACAGGGGGAGTGAGCAGTTCTTC. This codes for CASSPDRGSEQFF.

A few counts support this clonotype. The V and J genes are TRBV27 and TRBJ2-7; no definite D call. Trimming shortened V by 8 bases and J by 5 bases, and 22 bases separated the two germline ends. This CDR3 has 15 amino acids. The germline V gene has CDR1 MNHEY and CDR2 SMNVEV (reference sequence). This chain's CDR3 is CASFGPPPYLHEQYF. CDR3 coding DNA: TGTGCCAGCTTCGGACCTCCCCCTTATCTGCACGAGCAGTACTTC.

The chain uses TRBV2 and TRBJ1-5; D not resolved. V lost 4 bases and J lost 7, with 11 bases in between. The CDR3 has 13 amino acids. Looked up from germline, CDR1 is SNHLY and CDR2 is FYNNEI. CDR3 coding DNA: TGTGCCAGCAGTGTGATAGAGGGACAGCCCCAGCATTTT. It specifies CASSVIEGQPQHF.

The chain couples TRBV9 to TRBJ2-5; 8 bases match TRBD2. TRBJ2-7 matches the DNA end more closely, so the J call is doubtful. Germline CDR1 SGDLS, CDR2 YYNGEE. CDR3 length: 16 residues. DNA for the CDR3: TGTGCCAGCAGCGAATATGGGCGGGGGGATGTCTACGAGCAGTACTTC. Protein product: CASSEYGRGDVYEQYF.

This clonotype was seen a few times. The V call is TRBV28, the J call TRBJ2-1; a possible D gene is TRBD2 (6 bases). Germline CDR1 and CDR2: MDHEN and SYDVKM. The length of the CDR3 is 11 residues. Deletions cut 5 bases from V and 15 bases from J, with 14 bases between. The DNA for the CDR3 is TGTGCCAGCAGTAGACTAGTGACGTGGTTCTTC. As protein: CASSRLVTWFF.

CDR3 loop: CASSLPRRTATGELFF. DNA of the CDR3: TGTGCCAGCAGTTTACCACGGAGGACGGCAACCGGGGAGCTGTTTTTT. The rearrangement links TRBV28 to TRBJ2-2; TRBD2 is a possible D gene (5 bases). CDR3 length: 16 residues. The germline gives CDR1 MDHEN, CDR2 SYDVKM. V was clipped by 2 bases and J by 5 bases, with 15 bases between them.

Only a few counts were recorded for this clonotype. At one end the junction does not follow the germline gene, possibly because of a read error. This chain joins TRBV24-1 and TRBJ1-1, with D tentatively TRBD1 (5 bases). Germline-derived CDR1 and CDR2 are KGHDR and SFDVKD. This CDR3 spans 13 amino acids. DNA for the CDR3: TGTGCCACCAGACAGGCTATGGGCACTGAAGCTCTCTTT. The encoded protein is CATRQAMGTEALF.

This clonotype showed up just a few times. The chain uses TRBV28 and TRBJ1-5, with 7 bases that match TRBD1. The germline CDR1 and CDR2 sequences are MDHEN and SYDVKM. V shed 5 bases, J shed 7 bases, and the junction held 8 bases outside the gene matches. The CDR3 contains 14 residues. The CDR3 loop is CASSRQGKGQPQHF. CDR3 sequence (DNA): TGTGCCAGCAGTCGACAGGGTAAAGGGCAGCCCCAGCATTTT.

This clonotype has more than one count but fewer than ten. The V call is TRBV7-2, the J call TRBJ2-7; TRBD2 matches 8 bases. The V segment lost 0 bases and the J segment 4 bases; nucleotides outside the gene matches: 11. In germline, CDR1 is SGHTA, CDR2 FQGNSA. This CDR3 comprises 17 residues. CDR3 coding DNA: TGTGCCAGCAGCTTAGCCCCCCCCAGCGGGAGTTCTTACGAGCAGTACTTC. Translated, it gives CASSLAPPSGSSYEQYF.

The chain couples TRBV20-1 to TRBJ1-4; no reliable D call. This CDR3 is 13 amino acids long. The germline CDR1 and CDR2 sequences are DFQATT and SNEGSKA (reference sequence). V lost 7 bases and J 8 bases, leaving 17 bases between the germline ends. The CDR3 coding sequence is TGCAGTGTTTTTGCCCGACGGGGAGAAAAACTGTTTTTT. Translation: CSVFARRGEKLFF.

The CDR3 sequence is CASSLGGNTQYF. For the CDR3, the DNA is TGTGCCAGCAGTCTAGGGGGGAATACGCAGTATTTT. The rearrangement links TRBV12-3 or TRBV12-4 to TRBJ2-3; D possibly uses TRBD1 or TRBD2 (6 bases each). V lost 5 bases and J lost 7, with 10 bases in between. The CDR3 runs to 12 residues.

This clonotype turned up a few times. The DNA of the CDR3 is TGTGCCAGCAGCCGCATAGCGGGGGATCGAAATGAGCAGTTCTTC. This gives the protein CASSRIAGDRNEQFF. The V gene is TRBV12-3 or TRBV12-4, the J gene TRBJ2-1, with 9 bases that match TRBD2. The CDR3 runs 15 residues. Trimming took 6 bases from V and 7 from J; bases not matched to a gene: 10.

The rearrangement uses TRBV9 and TRBJ2-3; D might be TRBD2 (6 bases). There are 15 residues in the CDR3. CDR1 is SGDLS and CDR2 is YYNGEE in the germline V gene. The V gene lost 3 bases and the J gene lost 0 bases, with 11 bases spanning the gap. This CDR3 reads CASSEGLTSTDTQYF. The DNA for the CDR3 is TGTGCCAGCAGCGAGGGACTTACTAGCACAGATACGCAGTATTTT. Full variable domain (rest looked up from reference TRBV9 and TRBJ2-3): DSGVTQTPKHLITATGQRVTLRCSPRSGDLSVYWYQQSLDQGLQFLIQYYNGEERAKGNILERFSAQQFPDLHSELNLSSLELGDSALYFCASSEGLTSTDTQYFGPGTRLTVL.

The chain is built from TRBV14 and TRBJ2-7; D ambiguous. The germline gives CDR1 SGHDN, CDR2 FVKESK. The CDR3 sequence is 17 residues long. V gave up 1 base and J gave up 0 bases, with 16 bases separating them. The CDR3 loop reads CASSQVMGVAGSYEQYF. The CDR3, as DNA: TGTGCCAGCAGCCAAGTAATGGGCGTCGCAGGCTCCTACGAGCAGTACTTC. Based on the CDR3 plus reference TRBV14 and TRBJ2-7, the full variable domain is EAGVTQFPSHSVIEKGQTVTLRCDPISGHDNLYWYRRVMGKEIKFLLHFVKESKQDESGMPNNRFLAERTGGTYSTLKVQPAELEDSGVYFCASSQVMGVAGSYEQYFGPGTRLTVT.